This entry describes one TCR beta chain. The CDR3 has 16 residues. V gave up 2 bases and J gave up 3 bases, with 17 bases separating them. CDR1 and CDR2 (germline): MDHEN, SYDVKM. The source of the sample is a study of Ad26.COV2.S vaccination and SARS-CoV-2 variants. TCRdb keeps only in-frame clones here, not all; method: immunoSEQ multiplex PCR. The data contain about 350,000 clones, 75% to 90% of them singletons. Treatment defined: around 19 received Ad26.COV2.S at low or high dose, single or two shots; 5 received placebo; per-sample allocation not given. Following the first vaccine or placebo injection, samples were taken on day 63.

The V and J genes are TRBV28 and TRBJ2-7; D may be TRBD1 (6 bases). The TCR comes from a person aged 18-65 years who received the Ad26.COV2.S COVID-19 vaccine or a placebo. The source was peripheral blood, collected in a trial of Ad26.COV2.S vaccine versus placebo. CDR3 sequence: CASSLNTGRSGYEQYF. DNA of the CDR3: TGTGCCAGCAGTTTAAACACAGGGAGAAGTGGCTACGAGCAGTACTTC. Supplemented by reference TRBV28 and TRBJ2-7, the full variable domain reads DVKVTQSSRYLVKRTGEKVFLECVQDMDHENMFWYRQDPGLGLRLIYFSYDVKMKEKGDIPEGYSVSREKKERFSLILESASTNQTSMYLCASSLNTGRSGYEQYFGPGTRLTVT.